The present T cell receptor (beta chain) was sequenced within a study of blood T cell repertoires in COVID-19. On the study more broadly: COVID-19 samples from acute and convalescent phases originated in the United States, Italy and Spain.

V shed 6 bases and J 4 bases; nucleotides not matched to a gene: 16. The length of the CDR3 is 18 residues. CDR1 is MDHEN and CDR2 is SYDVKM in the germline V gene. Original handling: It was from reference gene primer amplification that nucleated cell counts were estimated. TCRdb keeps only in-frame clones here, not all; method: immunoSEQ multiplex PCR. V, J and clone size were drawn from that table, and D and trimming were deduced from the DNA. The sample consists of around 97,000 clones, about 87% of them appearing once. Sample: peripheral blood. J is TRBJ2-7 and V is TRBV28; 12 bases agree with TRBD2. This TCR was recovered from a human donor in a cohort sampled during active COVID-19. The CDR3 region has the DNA TGTGCCAGCAGGGAAGGAGGGACTAGCGGGCGAGAGGGGTACGAGCAGTACTTC. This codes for CASREGGTSGREGYEQYF. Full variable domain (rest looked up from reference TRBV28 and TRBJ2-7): DVKVTQSSRYLVKRTGEKVFLECVQDMDHENMFWYRQDPGLGLRLIYFSYDVKMKEKGDIPEGYSVSREKKERFSLILESASTNQTSMYLCASREGGTSGREGYEQYFGPGTRLTVT.